This T cell receptor (beta chain) was found in a study of somatic mutations in cytotoxic T cells in rheumatoid arthritis. Study-wide results and limits: Among rheumatoid arthritis patients and age-matched healthy controls, CD8+ T-cell clonality was not significantly different.

For this clone: Its antigen remains unidentified.

TCRdb keeps only in-frame clones here, not all; method: immunoSEQ multiplex PCR. The sample has around 15,000 clones; over 70% are singletons. CDR1 is SGHRS, CDR2 YFSETQ, per germline. V lost 3 bases to trimming and J lost 2 bases; unmatched junction nucleotides: 5. This CDR3 region has 15 residues. The genes are TRBV5-1 and TRBJ2-7; 10 positions agree with TRBD1. This clonotype originated in an adult with rheumatoid arthritis. The specimen was CD8+ T cells sorted from blood. The CDR3 region is CASSYDRGLTYEQYF. The CDR3 DNA is TGCGCCAGCAGCTATGACAGGGGGCTCACCTACGAGCAGTACTTC.